What follows are 2 T cell receptor beta chains derived from one specimen sequenced in a study of spatial heterogeneity in lung cancer. A single record per CDR3 protein comes from TCRdb applying MiXCR to the 5' RACE reads. The data show approximately 100,000 distinct CDR3 sequences, with approximately 19% seen just once and around a fifth held by the top ten. Time point here: blood at routine non-recurrence follow-up after resection. The material sequenced was PBMCs, taken at follow-up. All receptors derive from a male donor with early-stage non-small cell lung cancer.

V is TRBV24-1 and J is TRBJ2-3, with D possibly TRBD1 on 6 matching bases. The CDR3 extends over 14 amino acids. The germline V and J ends were trimmed by 6 bases and 4 bases, with 13 bases remaining between them. CDR1 is KGHDR and CDR2 is SFDVKD in the germline V gene. CDR3: CATSLTGTADTQYF. The CDR3 nucleotides read TGTGCCACCAGTCTTACAGGGACGGCAGATACGCAGTATTTT.

This clonotype was observed at least ten times. The V and J genes are TRBV6-5 and TRBJ2-7; tentative D call: TRBD2 (5 bases). The germline gives CDR1 MNHEY, CDR2 SVGAGI. The CDR3 consists of 12 residues. Trimming left V 4 bases short and J 2 bases short, with 6 bases between. CDR3 nucleotide sequence: TGTGCCAGCAGTTCCGGGACCTACGAGCAGTACTTC. It encodes CASSSGTYEQYF.